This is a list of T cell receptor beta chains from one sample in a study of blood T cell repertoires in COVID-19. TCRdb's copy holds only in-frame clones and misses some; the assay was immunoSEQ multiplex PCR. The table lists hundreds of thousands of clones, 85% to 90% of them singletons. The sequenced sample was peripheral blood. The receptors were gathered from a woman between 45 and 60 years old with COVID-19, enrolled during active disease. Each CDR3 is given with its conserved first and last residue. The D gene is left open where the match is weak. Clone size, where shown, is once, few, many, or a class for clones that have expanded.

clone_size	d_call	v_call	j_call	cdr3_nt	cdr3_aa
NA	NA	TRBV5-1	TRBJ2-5	TGCGCCAGCAGCTTTGTTGCTCGACTATATGGGGTGACCCAGTACTTC	CASSFVARLYGVTQYF
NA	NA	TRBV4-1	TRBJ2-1	TGCGCCAGCAGCCCCGCAGGGAAAGGGAATGGCAATGAGCAGTTCTTC	CASSPAGKGNGNEQFF
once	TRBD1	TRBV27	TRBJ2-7	TGTGCCAGCAGTTTATCCACAGGGGTGCTTCCCTACGAGCAGTACTTC	CASSLSTGVLPYEQYF
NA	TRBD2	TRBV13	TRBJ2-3	TGTGCCAGCAGCTCCTCCTCGAGCGGGGAGACCACAGATACGCAGTATTTT	CASSSSSSGETTDTQYF
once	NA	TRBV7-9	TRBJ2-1	TGTGCCAGCAGCTTAATTGTAGATCCTCAGTTCTTC	CASSLIVDPQFF
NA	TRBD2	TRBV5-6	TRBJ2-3	TGTGCCAGCAGCTTAGCGGGGACCACCTGGGGCACAGATACGCAGTATTTT	CASSLAGTTWGTDTQYF
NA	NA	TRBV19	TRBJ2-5	TGTGCCAGTAGTCATCCAGGGGAGACCCAGTACTTC	CASSHPGETQYF
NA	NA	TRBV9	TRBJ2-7	TGTGCCAGCAGCGTGACGGGGGACTACGAGCAGTACTTC	CASSVTGDYEQYF
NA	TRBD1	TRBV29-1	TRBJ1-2	TGCAGCGGGACAGGGACGCATGGCTACACCTTC	CSGTGTHGYTF
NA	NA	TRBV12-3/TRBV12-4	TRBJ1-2	TGTGCCAGCAGCCCGACAGACTATGGCTACACCTTC	CASSPTDYGYTF
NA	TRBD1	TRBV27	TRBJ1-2	TGTGCCAGCGGACAGGGACGGGGGGGCTACACCTTC	CASGQGRGGYTF
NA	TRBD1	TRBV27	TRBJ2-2	TGTGCCAGCAGCCCATCATACAGGGGGCTGGGGAACACCGGGGAGCTGTTTTTT	CASSPSYRGLGNTGELFF
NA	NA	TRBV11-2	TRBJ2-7	TGTGCCAGCAGCTTAGCGGGGGGCCCCCTAACCGAGCAGTACTTC	CASSLAGGPLTEQYF
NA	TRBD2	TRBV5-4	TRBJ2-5	TGTGCCAGCAGCTTGGTACAGCGGGGGCCGCAAAACAAAGAGACCCAGTACTTC	CASSLVQRGPQNKETQYF
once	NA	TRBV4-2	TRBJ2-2	TGTGCCAGCAGCCCATCATTCGGGGAGCTGTTTTTT	CASSPSFGELFF
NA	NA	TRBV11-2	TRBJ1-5	TGTGCCAGCAGCTTAGATCCGGGGCAGCCCCAGCATTTT	CASSLDPGQPQHF
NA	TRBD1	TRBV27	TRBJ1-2	TGTGCCAGCAGCTTAGGACAGGGGGTTGACTATGGCTACACCTTC	CASSLGQGVDYGYTF
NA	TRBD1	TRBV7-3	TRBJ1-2	TGTGCCAGCAGCCTTACAGGGGACTATGGCTACACCTTC	CASSLTGDYGYTF
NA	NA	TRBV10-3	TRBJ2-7	TGTGCCATCAGTCAAAACTACGAGCAGTACTTC	CAISQNYEQYF
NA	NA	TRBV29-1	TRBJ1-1	TGCAGCGTTGAGGGCAGAATGAACACTGAAGCTTTCTTT	CSVEGRMNTEAFF
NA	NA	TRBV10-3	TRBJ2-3	TGTGCCATCAGTGGGCAGGGCCGCACAGATACGCAGTATTTT	CAISGQGRTDTQYF
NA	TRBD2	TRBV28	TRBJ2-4	TGTGCCAGCAGTTTATCTCCTAGCGGGGGAGCCAAAAACATTCAGTACTTC	CASSLSPSGGAKNIQYF
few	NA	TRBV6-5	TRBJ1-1	TGTGCCAGCAGATACAGGAGGGAGGGCACTGAAGCTTTCTTT	CASRYRREGTEAFF
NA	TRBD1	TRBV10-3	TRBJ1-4	TGTGCCATCAGTGCTGACAGGGGTGAAAAACTGTTTTTT	CAISADRGEKLFF
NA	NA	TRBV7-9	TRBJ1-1	TGTGCCAGCAGCTTTCCGGACACTGAAGCTTTCTTT	CASSFPDTEAFF
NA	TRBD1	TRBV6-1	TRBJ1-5	TGTGCCAGCAGTGACGGCCGGACAGGGAGAAACCAGCCCCAGCATTTT	CASSDGRTGRNQPQHF
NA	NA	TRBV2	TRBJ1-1	TGTGCCAGCACCTCCCGGGGGGGACGAAGAGCTTTCTTT	CASTSRGGRRAFF
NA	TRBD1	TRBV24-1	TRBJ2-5	TGTGCCACCAGTTCCGGGACAGGGGGGGAGGAGACCCAGTACTTC	CATSSGTGGEETQYF
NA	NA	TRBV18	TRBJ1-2	TGTGCCAGCTCACTCCAGGAGGGGTATGGCTACACCTTC	CASSLQEGYGYTF
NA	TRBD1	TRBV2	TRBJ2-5	TGTGCCAGCCAAGTAGGGGGCAGAGAGACCCAGTACTTC	CASQVGGRETQYF
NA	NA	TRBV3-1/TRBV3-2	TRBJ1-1	TGTGCCAGCAGCCAAATGCGGATGAACACTGAAGCTTTCTTT	CASSQMRMNTEAFF
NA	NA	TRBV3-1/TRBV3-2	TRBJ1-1	TGTGCCAGCAGCCAAGATCCGTTCAGGGTGGGATGGACTGAAGCTTTCTTT	CASSQDPFRVGWTEAFF
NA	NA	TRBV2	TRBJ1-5	TGTGCCAGCAGTGATCAGGGGTCTGACCCCCAGCATTTT	CASSDQGSDPQHF
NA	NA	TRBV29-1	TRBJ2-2	TGCAGCTATCTGAACACCGGGGAGCTGTTTTTT	CSYLNTGELFF
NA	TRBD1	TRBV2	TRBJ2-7	TGTGCCAGCAGAAAGGACAGGGACCCCTCCTACGAGCAGTACTTC	CASRKDRDPSYEQYF
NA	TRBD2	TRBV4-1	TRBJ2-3	TGCGCCAGCAGCCTTAGCGGGGGGGGCACAGATACGCAGTATTTT	CASSLSGGGTDTQYF
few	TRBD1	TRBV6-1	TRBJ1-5	TGTGCCAGCAGTGCGGACAGGACCCTAGTGGTATTAAGTCAGCCCCAGCATTTT	CASSADRTLVVLSQPQHF
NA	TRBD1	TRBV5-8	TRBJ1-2	TGTGCCAGCAGCCACGCGACAGGGGGCGGAGGCTACACCTTC	CASSHATGGGGYTF
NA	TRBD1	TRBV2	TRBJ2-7	TGTGCCAGCAGTGAAGTAACAGGGGTCGAGCAGTACTTC	CASSEVTGVEQYF
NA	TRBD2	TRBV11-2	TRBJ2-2	TGTGCCAGCAGCTTAAGACTAGCGGGGGGGCCGCACACCGGGGAGCTGTTTTTT	CASSLRLAGGPHTGELFF
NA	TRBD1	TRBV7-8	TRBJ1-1	TGTGCCAGCAGTTCTCCGGGACAGGGGGGCCCGAACACTGAAGCTTTCTTT	CASSSPGQGGPNTEAFF
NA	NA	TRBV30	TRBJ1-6	TGTGCCTGGAGCCCAACCGACAGTTCACCCCTCCACTTT	CAWSPTDSSPLHF
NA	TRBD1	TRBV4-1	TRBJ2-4	TGCGCCAGCAGCCAAGAAGCCAGGGGGGCCAAAAACATTCAGTACTTC	CASSQEARGAKNIQYF
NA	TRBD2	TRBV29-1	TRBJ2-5	TGCAGCGTTGAATTCGTTAGCGGGGGGTTGGCGGAGACCCAGTACTTC	CSVEFVSGGLAETQYF
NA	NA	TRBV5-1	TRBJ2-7	TGCGCCAGCAGCCCTAATCTAGCCTCCTCCTCCTACGAGCAGTACTTC	CASSPNLASSSYEQYF
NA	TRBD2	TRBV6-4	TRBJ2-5	TGTGCCAGCAGTCATTCCCGGGCGGGGGGCCGAGAGACCCAGTACTTC	CASSHSRAGGRETQYF
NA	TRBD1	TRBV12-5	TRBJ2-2	TGTGCTAGTGGTCTCCGGGACAGTTACACCGGGGAGCTGTTTTTT	CASGLRDSYTGELFF
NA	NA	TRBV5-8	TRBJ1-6	TGTGCCAGCAGCTTTGGGGCAGGCTATAATTCACCCCTCCACTTT	CASSFGAGYNSPLHF